This is a list of T cell receptor beta chains from one sample in a study of blood T cell repertoires in COVID-19. Sequenced by immunoSEQ multiplex PCR; TCRdb stores in-frame clones only, minus some. The sample shows approximately 50,000 clones, 85% to 95% of them seen only once. Specimen: peripheral blood. The receptors come from a human donor in a cohort sampled during active COVID-19. Both conserved end residues are part of each CDR3. D genes are given only for firm matches. The size of a clone is reported for some rows only, either as once, few or many, or as a class for expanded clones.

v_call: TRBV9
j_call: TRBJ2-3
clone_size: .
d_call: TRBD2
cdr3_aa: CASSGTPGLAADTQYF
cdr3_nt: TGTGCCAGCAGCGGAACCCCGGGACTAGCGGCAGATACGCAGTATTTT

v_call: TRBV27
j_call: TRBJ2-3
clone_size: .
d_call: .
cdr3_aa: CASSPGIYTDTQYF
cdr3_nt: TGTGCCAGCAGCCCCGGGATTTACACAGATACGCAGTATTTT

v_call: TRBV7-2
j_call: TRBJ1-2
clone_size: .
d_call: .
cdr3_aa: CASSLYFNPTGRYYGYTF
cdr3_nt: TGTGCCAGCAGCTTGTACTTTAACCCCACAGGGCGGTACTATGGCTACACCTTC

v_call: TRBV28
j_call: TRBJ1-4
clone_size: .
d_call: .
cdr3_aa: CASSLVSGNEKLFF
cdr3_nt: TGTGCCAGCAGTTTAGTGTCAGGGAATGAAAAACTGTTTTTT

v_call: TRBV19
j_call: TRBJ1-6
clone_size: once
d_call: .
cdr3_aa: CASRRGAKSPLHF
cdr3_nt: TGTGCCAGTAGACGCGGGGCTAAATCACCCCTCCACTTT

v_call: TRBV4-1
j_call: TRBJ1-2
clone_size: .
d_call: TRBD1
cdr3_aa: CASSLGTVDGYTF
cdr3_nt: TGCGCCAGCAGCCTAGGGACAGTCGATGGCTACACCTTC

v_call: TRBV27
j_call: TRBJ2-1
clone_size: once
d_call: TRBD1
cdr3_aa: CASSSRGQGRAEQFF
cdr3_nt: TGTGCCAGCAGTTCCCGGGGACAGGGGAGGGCTGAGCAGTTCTTC

v_call: TRBV7-9
j_call: TRBJ2-1
clone_size: few
d_call: .
cdr3_aa: CASSLGRGYNEQFF
cdr3_nt: TGTGCCAGCAGCTTAGGCCGGGGGTACAATGAGCAGTTCTTC

v_call: TRBV10-1
j_call: TRBJ2-3
clone_size: .
d_call: TRBD1
cdr3_aa: CASSEVGQGRDTQYF
cdr3_nt: TGCGCCAGCAGTGAGGTAGGACAGGGAAGGGATACGCAGTATTTT

v_call: TRBV7-2
j_call: TRBJ1-1
clone_size: .
d_call: .
cdr3_aa: CASSNLMNTEAFF
cdr3_nt: TGTGCCAGCAGTAACTTAATGAACACTGAAGCTTTCTTT

v_call: TRBV5-1
j_call: TRBJ1-2
clone_size: .
d_call: .
cdr3_aa: CASSQPGDGRSGYTF
cdr3_nt: TGCGCCAGCAGCCAACCCGGGGATGGGAGGTCGGGCTACACCTTC

v_call: TRBV24-1
j_call: TRBJ1-5
clone_size: .
d_call: .
cdr3_aa: CATRGAGEDQPQHF
cdr3_nt: TGTGCCACCAGGGGGGCGGGGGAGGATCAGCCCCAGCATTTT

v_call: TRBV27
j_call: TRBJ1-1
clone_size: .
d_call: .
cdr3_aa: CASSQPGAGNTEAFF
cdr3_nt: TGTGCCAGCAGTCAGCCAGGGGCGGGGAACACTGAAGCTTTCTTT

v_call: TRBV3-1/TRBV3-2
j_call: TRBJ2-1
clone_size: .
d_call: TRBD2
cdr3_aa: CASSLGRGGRPVSYNEQFF
cdr3_nt: TGTGCCAGCAGCCTCGGGAGGGGAGGGAGGCCAGTCTCCTACAATGAGCAGTTCTTC

v_call: TRBV6-5
j_call: TRBJ2-7
clone_size: .
d_call: TRBD2
cdr3_aa: CASSYSSGMRYEQYF
cdr3_nt: TGTGCCAGCAGTTACTCTAGCGGGATGAGGTACGAGCAGTACTTC

v_call: TRBV10-3
j_call: TRBJ2-2
clone_size: .
d_call: .
cdr3_aa: CAISEGQKNTGELFF
cdr3_nt: TGTGCCATCAGTGAGGGACAAAAGAACACCGGGGAGCTGTTTTTT

v_call: TRBV29-1
j_call: TRBJ2-3
clone_size: once
d_call: .
cdr3_aa: CSVGIQGSADTQYF
cdr3_nt: TGCAGCGTTGGAATACAGGGTAGCGCAGATACGCAGTATTTT

v_call: TRBV5-4
j_call: TRBJ2-3
clone_size: .
d_call: .
cdr3_aa: CASSLIDRATDTQYF
cdr3_nt: TGTGCCAGCAGCTTGATCGACAGAGCGACAGATACGCAGTATTTT

v_call: TRBV4-3
j_call: TRBJ1-2
clone_size: .
d_call: .
cdr3_aa: CASSQDPIYGYTF
cdr3_nt: TGCGCCAGCAGCCAAGATCCCATTTATGGCTACACCTTC

v_call: TRBV19
j_call: TRBJ1-5
clone_size: few
d_call: .
cdr3_aa: CASGGPQPQHF
cdr3_nt: TGTGCCAGCGGGGGTCCTCAGCCCCAGCATTTT

v_call: TRBV7-3
j_call: TRBJ1-1
clone_size: .
d_call: TRBD1
cdr3_aa: CASSLKVGQGPWDF
cdr3_nt: TGTGCCAGCAGCTTAAAGGTGGGACAGGGGCCGTGGGACTTT

v_call: TRBV30
j_call: TRBJ2-7
clone_size: .
d_call: .
cdr3_aa: CAWSPYPEQYF
cdr3_nt: TGTGCCTGGAGTCCCTACCCAGAGCAGTACTTC

v_call: TRBV6-5
j_call: TRBJ1-5
clone_size: once
d_call: .
cdr3_aa: CASGSRANQPQHF
cdr3_nt: TGTGCCAGCGGCTCCAGGGCGAATCAGCCCCAGCATTTT

v_call: TRBV19
j_call: TRBJ1-1
clone_size: .
d_call: TRBD1
cdr3_aa: CASSTLALGQARAEAFF
cdr3_nt: TGTGCCAGTAGTACACTCGCCCTGGGACAGGCGAGGGCTGAAGCTTTCTTT

v_call: TRBV5-4
j_call: TRBJ2-1
clone_size: .
d_call: .
cdr3_aa: CASSPLPGDDEQFF
cdr3_nt: TGTGCCAGCAGCCCCCTCCCAGGGGACGATGAGCAGTTCTTC

v_call: TRBV3-1/TRBV3-2
j_call: TRBJ1-4
clone_size: .
d_call: .
cdr3_aa: CASSQAATNEKLFF
cdr3_nt: TGTGCCAGCAGCCAAGCCGCAACTAATGAAAAACTGTTTTTT

v_call: TRBV9
j_call: TRBJ1-2
clone_size: .
d_call: .
cdr3_aa: CASSPGPYGYTF
cdr3_nt: TGTGCCAGCAGCCCCGGTCCCTATGGCTACACCTTC